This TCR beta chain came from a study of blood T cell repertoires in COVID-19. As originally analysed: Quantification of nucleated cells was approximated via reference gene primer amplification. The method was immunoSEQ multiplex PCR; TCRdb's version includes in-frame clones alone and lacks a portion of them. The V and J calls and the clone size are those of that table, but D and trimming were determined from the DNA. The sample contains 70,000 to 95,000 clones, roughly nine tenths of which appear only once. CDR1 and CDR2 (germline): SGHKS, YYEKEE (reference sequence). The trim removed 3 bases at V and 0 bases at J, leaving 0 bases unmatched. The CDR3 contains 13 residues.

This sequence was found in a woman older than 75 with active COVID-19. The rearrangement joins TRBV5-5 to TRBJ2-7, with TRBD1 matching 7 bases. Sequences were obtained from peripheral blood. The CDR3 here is CASSWDSSYEQYF. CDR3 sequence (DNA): TGTGCCAGCAGCTGGGACAGCTCCTACGAGCAGTACTTC.